This record looks at one T cell receptor (beta chain) sequence and its context. The antigen is unknown. A J-beta primer mix and a sample-barcoded 5' primer were used in a second PCR of roughly 6 to 12 cycles. TCRdb called the 5' RACE reads again in MiXCR, with one record for every CDR3 protein. Of almost 1 million distinct CDR3 sequences in the sample, just over 50% are singletons; the top ten hold about a fifth. The sample is drawn from a study of blood T cells in healthy people across ages. CDR1 MNHEY and CDR2 SVGEGT come from the germline V gene. This CDR3 has 16 residues. The ends were cut back, 5 bases at V and 7 bases at J, with 24 bases in the middle. Study-wide results and limits: No conclusive comparison of naive versus antigen-experienced cells was possible with unsorted PBMCs.

Samples each had at least 6 micrograms of total RNA extracted. The TCR sequence derives from a woman aged 60-70 years in good health. Sequencing was carried out using blood. The rearrangement joins TRBV6-2 or TRBV6-3 to TRBJ2-7; D not resolved. DNA of the CDR3: TGTGCCAGCAGTCCCCTGGCAACCTATCTGTACAATGAGCAGTACTTC. It yields the protein CASSPLATYLYNEQYF.